This is a list of T cell receptor beta chains from one sample in a study of T cells in Graves' hyperthyroidism and ophthalmopathy. TCRdb called the multiplex PCR reads again in MiXCR, with one record for every CDR3 protein. The table shows 530,000 or so distinct CDR3 sequences, with about 43% occurring only once. The sample was peripheral blood or thyroid tissue (not recorded which). These receptors were taken from a woman aged 18-30 years with Graves' hyperthyroidism. Both conserved end residues are part of each CDR3. A D gene is named only where the DNA matches it firmly. Clone size appears in some rows only: once, few, many, or a class for an expanded clone.

d_call,clone_size,j_call,v_call,cdr3_aa,cdr3_nt
-,many,TRBJ2-7,TRBV20-1,CSANGLKSAQYF,TGCAGTGCTAACGGGTTGAAATCGGCGCAGTACTTC
-,many,TRBJ2-7,TRBV5-1,CASSFDSASSYEQYF,TGCGCCAGCAGCTTCGATAGCGCCTCCTCCTACGAGCAGTACTTC
-,many,TRBJ1-2,TRBV29-1,CSVEEGAGRGYTF,TGCAGCGTTGAAGAGGGGGCGGGTCGTGGCTACACCTTC
-,-,TRBJ2-1,TRBV24-1,CATSDNRQVAYNEQFF,TGTGCCACCAGTGACAACCGACAGGTTGCCTACAATGAGCAGTTCTTC
TRBD1,-,TRBJ1-6,TRBV7-9,CASSFLRDSNSPLHF,TGTGCCAGCAGCTTTTTACGGGACAGTAATTCACCCCTCCACTTT
TRBD1,-,TRBJ2-1,TRBV7-9,CASSSPPSGTVYNEQFF,TGTGCCAGCAGCTCTCCCCCTTCCGGGACAGTTTACAATGAGCAGTTCTTC
TRBD2,few,TRBJ2-7,TRBV27,CASSPGIAGGYEQYF,TGTGCCAGCAGTCCCGGGATAGCGGGCGGCTACGAGCAGTACTTC
TRBD1,-,TRBJ1-1,TRBV2,CASSEGQGVEAFF,TGTGCCAGCAGTGAAGGACAGGGGGTTGAAGCTTTCTTT
-,many,TRBJ2-7,TRBV9,CASSVSGEPYEQYF,TGTGCCAGCAGCGTAAGTGGGGAACCCTACGAGCAGTACTTC
TRBD2,once,TRBJ2-1,TRBV7-3,CASTQRDYNEQFF,TGTGCCAGCACCCAGCGGGATTACAATGAGCAGTTCTTC
-,many,TRBJ2-5,TRBV29-1,CSVPGLRKETQYF,TGCAGCGTGCCGGGACTGCGAAAAGAGACCCAGTACTTC
-,-,TRBJ1-5,TRBV5-6,CASSLAGTKETQHF,TGTGCCAGCAGCTTGGCCGGGACTAAAGAGACCCAGCATTTT
TRBD1,many,TRBJ2-2,TRBV15,CATSRGGTGIGELFF,TGTGCCACCAGCAGGGGCGGGACAGGTATCGGGGAGCTGTTTTTT
TRBD1,-,TRBJ1-2,TRBV3-1,CASSQFAGGTYGYTF,TGTGCCAGCAGCCAATTTGCAGGGGGAACCTATGGCTACACCTTC
-,many,TRBJ2-7,TRBV10-1,CASSEGRESYEQYF,TGCGCCAGCAGTGAGGGACGGGAGAGCTACGAGCAGTACTTC
-,-,TRBJ2-7,TRBV20-1,CSAPKGASDYEQYF,TGCAGTGCCCCTAAGGGGGCTAGCGACTACGAGCAGTACTTC
-,few,TRBJ2-1,TRBV25-1,CASSELLKGHEQFF,TGTGCCAGCAGTGAATTGCTGAAGGGCCATGAGCAGTTCTTC
-,few,TRBJ2-5,TRBV19,CASSKGGETQYF,TGTGCCAGTAGTAAGGGTGGCGAGACCCAGTACTTC
-,-,TRBJ2-5,TRBV18,CASSLGQTNQETQYF,TGTGCCAGCTCACTTGGACAGACGAACCAAGAGACCCAGTACTTC
TRBD2,many,TRBJ2-5,TRBV20-1,CSARTSGTISETQYF,TGCAGTGCGAGGACTAGCGGGACGATCTCCGAGACCCAGTACTTC
-,-,TRBJ2-5,TRBV2,CASKRHRGDQPQYF,TGTGCCAGCAAAAGACACCGAGGCGATCAGCCCCAGTACTTC
-,-,TRBJ2-5,TRBV11-2,CASSSPGPNKYF,TGTGCCAGCAGCTCCCCCGGGCCAAACAAGTACTTC
TRBD1,once,TRBJ1-2,TRBV11-2,CATADRGYGYTF,TGTGCCACCGCGGACAGGGGGTATGGCTACACCTTC
-,-,TRBJ2-5,TRBV5-1,CASSLGMGESQYF,TGCGCCAGCAGCTTGGGAATGGGGGAGTCCCAGTACTTC
-,many,TRBJ2-7,TRBV12-3/TRBV12-4,CASSFSGRGDEQYF,TGTGCCAGCAGTTTTTCGGGCAGGGGGGACGAGCAGTACTTC
-,-,TRBJ1-1,TRBV20-1,CSARDETEAFF,TGCAGTGCTAGAGACGAGACCGAAGCTTTCTTT
TRBD1,-,TRBJ1-2,TRBV12-3/TRBV12-4,CASSSTGTAQYGYTF,TGTGCCAGCAGCTCCACCGGGACAGCGCAATATGGCTACACCTTC
TRBD2,many,TRBJ2-1,TRBV2,CASSEGLAGFNEQFF,TGTGCCAGCAGTGAAGGACTAGCGGGCTTCAATGAGCAGTTCTTC
-,-,TRBJ1-1,TRBV10-3,CAPNGYAEAFF,TGTGCCCCAAACGGGTACGCTGAAGCTTTCTTT
-,-,TRBJ1-5,TRBV12-3/TRBV12-4,CASSFWGRKGNQPQHF,TGTGCCAGCAGTTTCTGGGGAAGAAAGGGCAATCAGCCCCAGCATTTT
TRBD2,few,TRBJ2-1,TRBV20-1,CSGTSGHEQFF,TGCAGTGGGACTAGCGGCCATGAGCAGTTCTTC
-,-,TRBJ1-3,TRBV15,CATSRDRMARGENTIYF,TGTGCCACCAGCAGAGATCGGATGGCCCGAGGTGAAAACACCATATATTTT
-,-,TRBJ2-7,TRBV7-9,CASSLNREWSYEQHF,TGTGCCAGCAGCTTAAATAGGGAATGGAGCTACGAGCAGCACTTC
-,few,TRBJ1-1,TRBV27,CASSLAGYMNTEAFF,TGTGCCAGCAGTTTGGCAGGATATATGAACACTGAAGCTTTCTTT
-,-,TRBJ2-7,TRBV6-1,CASSKADGTPYEQYF,TGTGCCAGCAGTAAAGCTGACGGCACGCCCTACGAGCAGTACTTC
-,many,TRBJ1-1,TRBV7-7,CASSLTPGTEGGGTEAFF,TGTGCTAGCAGCTTAACCCCCGGGACGGAGGGCGGAGGCACTGAAGCTTTCTTT
-,-,TRBJ2-1,TRBV29-1,CSVEFWQGVYNEQFF,TGCAGCGTTGAGTTCTGGCAGGGAGTGTACAATGAGCAGTTCTTC
TRBD1,-,TRBJ1-5,TRBV29-1,CSDLGQPNQPQHF,TGCAGCGACTTGGGACAGCCCAATCAGCCCCAGCATTTT
TRBD2,many,TRBJ2-5,TRBV7-9,CASSLAPSGGRQTQYF,TGTGCCAGCAGCTTAGCACCTAGCGGGGGCCGTCAGACCCAGTACTTC
-,few,TRBJ2-7,TRBV20-1,CSARDIRSSSYEQYF,TGCAGTGCTAGAGATATAAGGTCCAGCTCCTACGAGCAGTACTTC
-,few,TRBJ2-3,TRBV2,CASIRFADTQYF,TGTGCCAGCATTAGGTTTGCAGATACGCAGTATTTT
-,many,TRBJ2-5,TRBV30,CAWSQLTNQETQYF,TGTGCCTGGAGTCAGCTGACTAATCAAGAGACCCAGTACTTC
-,many,TRBJ2-7,TRBV19,CASQNTYSYEQYF,TGTGCCAGCCAAAACACATACTCCTACGAGCAGTACTTC
-,-,TRBJ2-7,TRBV15,CATSSEAGGSTYEQYF,TGTGCCACCAGCAGTGAAGCCGGCGGGTCGACCTACGAGCAGTACTTC
TRBD1,many,TRBJ2-2,TRBV24-1,CATSVQGARNTGELFF,TGTGCCACCAGTGTACAGGGGGCGCGGAACACCGGGGAGCTGTTTTTT
-,-,TRBJ1-6,TRBV7-2,CASSLVAGVYNSPLHF,TGTGCCAGCAGCTTAGTAGCAGGGGTTTATAATTCACCCCTCCACTTT
TRBD1,-,TRBJ2-7,TRBV20-1,CSARGRTGGNEQYF,TGCAGTGCTAGGGGGCGGACAGGCGGCAACGAGCAGTACTTC
TRBD2,-,TRBJ2-7,TRBV7-6,CASSHLAGARHEQYF,TGTGCCAGCAGCCACTTAGCGGGAGCCCGCCACGAGCAGTACTTC
TRBD2,-,TRBJ2-5,TRBV11-2,CASSWGSSGRAEETQYF,TGTGCCAGCAGCTGGGGGAGTAGCGGGAGGGCGGAGGAGACCCAGTACTTC
TRBD2,-,TRBJ2-7,TRBV20-1,CSATGLAGHEQYF,TGCAGTGCTACCGGACTAGCGGGCCACGAGCAGTACTTC
-,few,TRBJ2-2,TRBV9,CASSKGTNTGELFF,TGTGCCAGCAGTAAAGGGACAAACACCGGGGAGCTGTTTTTT
-,-,TRBJ2-5,TRBV20-1,CSAPRGGETQYF,TGCAGTGCCCCAAGGGGCGGCGAGACCCAGTACTTC
TRBD1,-,TRBJ1-5,TRBV20-1,CSALGPSGRGGRGDQPQHF,TGCAGTGCTTTGGGACCTAGCGGGCGAGGGGGCAGGGGAGACCAGCCCCAGCATTTT
TRBD2,-,TRBJ2-5,TRBV20-1,CSARDEQAGVRSETQYF,TGCAGTGCTAGAGATGAACAGGCGGGAGTGAGGAGCGAGACCCAGTACTTC
TRBD1,-,TRBJ1-2,TRBV20-1,CSAALGTGGGRYTF,TGCAGTGCCGCCCTCGGGACAGGGGGGGGTCGCTACACCTTC
-,-,TRBJ1-2,TRBV9,CASSVWGHGYTF,TGTGCCAGCAGCGTATGGGGCCATGGCTACACCTTC
-,-,TRBJ1-1,TRBV4-1,CASSQDKGLEAFF,TGCGCCAGCAGCCAAGATAAGGGACTTGAAGCTTTCTTT
-,-,TRBJ2-5,TRBV12-3/TRBV12-4,CASSPGAWEEETQYF,TGTGCCAGCAGTCCAGGGGCTTGGGAGGAGGAGACCCAGTACTTC
-,many,TRBJ1-2,TRBV29-1,CSVEPGGFDGYTF,TGCAGCGTTGAGCCGGGGGGCTTCGATGGCTACACCTTC
-,once,TRBJ2-1,TRBV7-9,CASSPTQGRVEQFF,TGTGCCAGCAGCCCTACACAGGGGAGGGTTGAGCAGTTCTTC